This TCR beta chain was observed in a study of T cells in Graves' hyperthyroidism and ophthalmopathy. This clonotype was counted at least ten times. The V gene lost 5 bases and the J gene lost 4 bases, with 12 bases spanning the gap. Germline CDR1 and CDR2: MDHEN and SYDVKM. The CDR3 loop spans 14 amino acids. RNA transcripts served as the template for amplifying TCR beta CDR3 regions. HTBI primers were used for first-round RT-PCR of the TCR CDR3. A single record per CDR3 protein comes from TCRdb applying MiXCR to the multiplex PCR reads. The data show around 400,000 distinct CDR3 sequences, 13% seen once.

Sequencing was done on a sample of blood. The sequence came from a young woman with Graves' hyperthyroidism. V usage is TRBV28 and J usage is TRBJ1-5; perhaps TRBD1 as D (5 bases). The CDR3 reads CASSRQWGNQPQHF. CDR3 DNA: TGTGCCAGCAGTCGACAGTGGGGAAATCAGCCCCAGCATTTT.